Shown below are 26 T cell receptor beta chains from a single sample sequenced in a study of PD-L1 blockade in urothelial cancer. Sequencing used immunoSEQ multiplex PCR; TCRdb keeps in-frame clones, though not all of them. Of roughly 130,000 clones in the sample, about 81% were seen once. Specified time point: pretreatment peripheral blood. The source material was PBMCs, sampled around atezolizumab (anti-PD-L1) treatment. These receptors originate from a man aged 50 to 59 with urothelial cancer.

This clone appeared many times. The CDR3 DNA follows: TGTGCCTGGAGTTCCCAATACAATGAGCAGTTCTTC. Its protein product is CAWSSQYNEQFF. The chain combines TRBV30 with TRBJ2-1; D call uncertain. The CDR3 is 12 residues long. Trimming left V 2 bases short and J 4 bases short, with 6 bases between. Germline lookup yields CDR1 GTSNPN and CDR2 SVGIG (reference sequence).

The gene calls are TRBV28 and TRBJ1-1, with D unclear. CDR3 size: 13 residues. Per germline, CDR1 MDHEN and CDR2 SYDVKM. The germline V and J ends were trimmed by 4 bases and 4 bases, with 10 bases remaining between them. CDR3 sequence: CASSSDGVTEAFF. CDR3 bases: TGTGCCAGCAGTTCCGACGGGGTCACTGAAGCTTTCTTT. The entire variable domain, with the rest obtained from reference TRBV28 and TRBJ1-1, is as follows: DVKVTQSSRYLVKRTGEKVFLECVQDMDHENMFWYRQDPGLGLRLIYFSYDVKMKEKGDIPEGYSVSREKKERFSLILESASTNQTSMYLCASSSDGVTEAFFGQGTRLTVV.

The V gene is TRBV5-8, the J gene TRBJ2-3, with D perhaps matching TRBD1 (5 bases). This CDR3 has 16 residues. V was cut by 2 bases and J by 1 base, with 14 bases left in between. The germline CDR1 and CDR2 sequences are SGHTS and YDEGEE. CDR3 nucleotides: TGTGCCAGCAGCTTAGACTCCTGGGGCGGCACAGATACGCAGTATTTT. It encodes CASSLDSWGGTDTQYF. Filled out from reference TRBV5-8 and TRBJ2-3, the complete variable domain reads EAGVTQSPTHLIKTRGQQATLRCSPISGHTSVYWYQQALGLGLQFLLWYDEGEERNRGNFPPRFSGRQFPNYSSELNVNALELEDSALYLCASSLDSWGGTDTQYFGPGTRLTVL.

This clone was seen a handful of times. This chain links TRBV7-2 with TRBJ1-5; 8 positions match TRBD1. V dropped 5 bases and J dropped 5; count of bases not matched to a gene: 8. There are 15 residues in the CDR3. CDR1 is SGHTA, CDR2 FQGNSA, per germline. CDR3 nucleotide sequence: TGTGCCAGCAGCCTCCAGGGGGCGCGGGATCAGCCCCAGCATTTT. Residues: CASSLQGARDQPQHF.

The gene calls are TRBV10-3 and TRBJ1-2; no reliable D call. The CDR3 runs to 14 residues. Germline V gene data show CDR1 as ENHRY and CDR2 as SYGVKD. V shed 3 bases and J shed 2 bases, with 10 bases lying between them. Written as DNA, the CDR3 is TGTGCCATCAGTGATACGGGATCCAACTATGGCTACACCTTC. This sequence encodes CAISDTGSNYGYTF.

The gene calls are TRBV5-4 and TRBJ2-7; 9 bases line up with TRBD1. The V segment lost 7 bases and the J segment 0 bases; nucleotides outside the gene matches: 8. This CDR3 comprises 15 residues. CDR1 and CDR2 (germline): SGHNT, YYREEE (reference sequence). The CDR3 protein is CASGDGQGSSYEQYF. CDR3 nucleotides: TGTGCCAGCGGAGACGGACAGGGGAGCTCCTACGAGCAGTACTTC.

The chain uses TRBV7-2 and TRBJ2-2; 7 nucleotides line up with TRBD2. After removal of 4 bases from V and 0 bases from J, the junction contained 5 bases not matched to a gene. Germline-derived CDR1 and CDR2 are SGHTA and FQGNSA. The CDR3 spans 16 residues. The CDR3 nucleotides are TGTGCCAGCAGCTCACAACTAGCGCCGAACACCGGGGAGCTGTTTTTT. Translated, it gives CASSSQLAPNTGELFF. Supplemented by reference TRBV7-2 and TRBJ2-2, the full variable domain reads GAGVSQSPSNKVTEKGKDVELRCDPISGHTALYWYRQSLGQGLEFLIYFQGNSAPDKSGLPSDRFSAERTGGSVSTLTIQRTQQEDSAVYLCASSSQLAPNTGELFFGEGSRLTVL.

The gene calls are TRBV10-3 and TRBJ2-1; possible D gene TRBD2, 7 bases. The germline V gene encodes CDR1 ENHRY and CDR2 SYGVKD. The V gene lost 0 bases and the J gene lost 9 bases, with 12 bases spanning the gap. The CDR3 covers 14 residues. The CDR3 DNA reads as TGTGCCATCAGTGAGTCTAGAGGGGGGGCTGAGCAGTTCTTC. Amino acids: CAISESRGGAEQFF.

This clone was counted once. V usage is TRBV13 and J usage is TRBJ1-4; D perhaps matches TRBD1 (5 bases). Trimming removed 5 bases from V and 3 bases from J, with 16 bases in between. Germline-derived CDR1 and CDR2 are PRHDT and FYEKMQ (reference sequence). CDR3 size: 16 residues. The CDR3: CASSLQVTQSNEKLFF. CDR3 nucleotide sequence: TGTGCCAGCAGCCTACAGGTTACGCAATCTAATGAAAAACTGTTTTTT.

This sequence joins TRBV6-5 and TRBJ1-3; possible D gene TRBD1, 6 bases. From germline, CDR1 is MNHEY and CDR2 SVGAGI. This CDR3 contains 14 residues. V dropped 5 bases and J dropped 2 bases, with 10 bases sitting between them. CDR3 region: CASSQQGTGNTIYF. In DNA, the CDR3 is TGTGCCAGCAGTCAGCAGGGGACTGGAAACACCATATATTTT.

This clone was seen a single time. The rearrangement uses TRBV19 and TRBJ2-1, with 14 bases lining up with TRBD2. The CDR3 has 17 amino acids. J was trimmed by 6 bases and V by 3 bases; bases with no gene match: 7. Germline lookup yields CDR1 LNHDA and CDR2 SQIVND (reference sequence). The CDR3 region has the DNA TGTGCCAGTAGTATTCTGGGACTAGCGGGAGCAGGCAATGAGCAGTTCTTC. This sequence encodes CASSILGLAGAGNEQFF.

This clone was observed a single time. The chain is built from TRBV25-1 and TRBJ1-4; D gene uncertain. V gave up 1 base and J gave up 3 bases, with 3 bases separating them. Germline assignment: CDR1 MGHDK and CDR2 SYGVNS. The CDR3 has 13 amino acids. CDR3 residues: CASSESPNEKLFF. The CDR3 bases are TGTGCCAGCAGTGAATCTCCTAATGAAAAACTGTTTTTT.

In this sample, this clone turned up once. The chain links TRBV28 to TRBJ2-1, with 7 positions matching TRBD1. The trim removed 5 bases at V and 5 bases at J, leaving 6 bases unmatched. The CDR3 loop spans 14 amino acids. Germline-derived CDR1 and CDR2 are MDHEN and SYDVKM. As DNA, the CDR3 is TGTGCCAGCAGTCCACAGGGGAATGACAATGAGCAGTTCTTC. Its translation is CASSPQGNDNEQFF. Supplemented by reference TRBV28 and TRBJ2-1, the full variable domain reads DVKVTQSSRYLVKRTGEKVFLECVQDMDHENMFWYRQDPGLGLRLIYFSYDVKMKEKGDIPEGYSVSREKKERFSLILESASTNQTSMYLCASSPQGNDNEQFFGPGTRLTVL.

The CDR3 here is CASSIGTGPMNTEAFF. The CDR3, as DNA: TGTGCCAGTAGTATCGGGACAGGGCCGATGAACACTGAAGCTTTCTTT. The V call is TRBV19, the J call TRBJ1-1, with 9 positions matching TRBD1. CDR3 size: 16 residues. Germline CDR1 is LNHDA and CDR2 is SQIVND (reference sequence). V dropped 3 bases and J dropped 0; count of bases not matched to a gene: 5.

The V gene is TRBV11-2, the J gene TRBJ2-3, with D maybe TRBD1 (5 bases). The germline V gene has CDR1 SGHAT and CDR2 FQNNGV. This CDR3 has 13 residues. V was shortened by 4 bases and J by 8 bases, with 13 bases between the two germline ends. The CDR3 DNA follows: TGTGCCAGCAGCTCAACAGGTGCGGTTACGCAGTATTTT. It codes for CASSSTGAVTQYF.

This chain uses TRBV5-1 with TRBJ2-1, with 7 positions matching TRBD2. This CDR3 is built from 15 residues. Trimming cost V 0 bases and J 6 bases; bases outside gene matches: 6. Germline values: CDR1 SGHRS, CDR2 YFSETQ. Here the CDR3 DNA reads TGCGCCAGCAGCTTGGCTAGCGGAGCAGGCAATGAGCAGTTCTTC. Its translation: CASSLASGAGNEQFF.

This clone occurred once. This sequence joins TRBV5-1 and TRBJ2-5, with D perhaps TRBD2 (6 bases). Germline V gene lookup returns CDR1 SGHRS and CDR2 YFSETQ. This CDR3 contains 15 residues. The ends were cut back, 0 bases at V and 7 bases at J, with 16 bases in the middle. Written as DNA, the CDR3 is TGCGCCAGCAGCTTGGCCGGCGGGATCGGGGGGACCCAGTACTTC. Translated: CASSLAGGIGGTQYF. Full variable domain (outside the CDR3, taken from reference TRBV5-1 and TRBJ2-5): KAGVTQTPRYLIKTRGQQVTLSCSPISGHRSVSWYQQTPGQGLQFLFEYFSETQRNKGNFPGRFSGRQFSNSRSEMNVSTLELGDSALYLCASSLAGGIGGTQYFGPGTRLLVL.

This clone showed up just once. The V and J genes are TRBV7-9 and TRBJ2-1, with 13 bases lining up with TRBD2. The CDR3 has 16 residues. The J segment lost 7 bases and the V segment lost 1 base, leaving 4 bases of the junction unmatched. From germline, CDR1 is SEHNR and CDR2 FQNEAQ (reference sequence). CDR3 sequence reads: CASSLVPGLAGNEQFF. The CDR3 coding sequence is TGTGCCAGCAGCTTAGTACCGGGACTAGCGGGAAATGAGCAGTTCTTC.

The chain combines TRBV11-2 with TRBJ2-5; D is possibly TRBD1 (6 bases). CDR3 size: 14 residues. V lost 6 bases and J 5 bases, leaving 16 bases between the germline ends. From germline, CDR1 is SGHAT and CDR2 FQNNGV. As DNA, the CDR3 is TGTGCCAGCAGAACCTACGCTGGGGGCGAGACCCAGTACTTC. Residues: CASRTYAGGETQYF.

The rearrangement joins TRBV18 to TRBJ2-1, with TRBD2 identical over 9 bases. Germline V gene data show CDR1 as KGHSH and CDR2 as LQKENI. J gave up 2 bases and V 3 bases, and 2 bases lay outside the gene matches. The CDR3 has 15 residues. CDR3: CASSPVAGAYNEQFF. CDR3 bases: TGTGCCAGCTCACCTGTAGCGGGAGCCTACAATGAGCAGTTCTTC.

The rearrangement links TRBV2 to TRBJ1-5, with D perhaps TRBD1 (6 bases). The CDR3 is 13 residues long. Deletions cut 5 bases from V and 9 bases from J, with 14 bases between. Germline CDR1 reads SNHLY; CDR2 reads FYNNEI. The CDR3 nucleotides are TGTGCCAGCAGTCGGACAGAGAATTCGCCCCAGCATTTT. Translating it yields CASSRTENSPQHF.

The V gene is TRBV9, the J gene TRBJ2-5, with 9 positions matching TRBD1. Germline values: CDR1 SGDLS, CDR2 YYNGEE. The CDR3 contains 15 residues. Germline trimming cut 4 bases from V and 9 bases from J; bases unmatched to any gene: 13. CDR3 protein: CASSLGQGSMVPQYF. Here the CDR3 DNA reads TGTGCCAGCAGCCTCGGACAGGGGTCGATGGTCCCCCAGTACTTC.

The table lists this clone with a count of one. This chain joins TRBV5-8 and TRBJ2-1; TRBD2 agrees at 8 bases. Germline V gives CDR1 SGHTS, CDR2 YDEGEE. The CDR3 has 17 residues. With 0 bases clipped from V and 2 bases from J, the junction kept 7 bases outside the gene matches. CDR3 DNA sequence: TGTGCCAGCAGCTTGGCCCAGGCGGGAGGTACCTACAATGAGCAGTTCTTC. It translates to CASSLAQAGGTYNEQFF.

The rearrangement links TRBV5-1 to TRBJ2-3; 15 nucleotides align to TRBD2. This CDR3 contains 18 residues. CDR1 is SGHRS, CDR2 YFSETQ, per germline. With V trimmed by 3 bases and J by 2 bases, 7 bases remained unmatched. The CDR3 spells CASSWGGLAGGTTDTQYF. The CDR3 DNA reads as TGCGCCAGCAGCTGGGGTGGACTAGCGGGAGGGACCACAGATACGCAGTATTTT.

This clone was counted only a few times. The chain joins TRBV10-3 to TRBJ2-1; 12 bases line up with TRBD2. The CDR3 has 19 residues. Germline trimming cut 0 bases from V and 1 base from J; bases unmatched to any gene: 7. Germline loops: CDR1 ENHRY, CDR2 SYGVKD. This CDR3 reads CAISESASGRAASYNEQFF. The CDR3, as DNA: TGTGCCATCAGTGAGTCGGCTAGCGGGAGGGCCGCGTCCTACAATGAGCAGTTCTTC.

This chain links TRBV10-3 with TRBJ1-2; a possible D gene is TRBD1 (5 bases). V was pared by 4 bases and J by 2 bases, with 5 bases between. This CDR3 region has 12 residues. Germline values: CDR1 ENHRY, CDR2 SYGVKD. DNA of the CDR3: TGTGCCATCAGTGGACAGAACTATGGCTACACCTTC. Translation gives CAISGQNYGYTF.